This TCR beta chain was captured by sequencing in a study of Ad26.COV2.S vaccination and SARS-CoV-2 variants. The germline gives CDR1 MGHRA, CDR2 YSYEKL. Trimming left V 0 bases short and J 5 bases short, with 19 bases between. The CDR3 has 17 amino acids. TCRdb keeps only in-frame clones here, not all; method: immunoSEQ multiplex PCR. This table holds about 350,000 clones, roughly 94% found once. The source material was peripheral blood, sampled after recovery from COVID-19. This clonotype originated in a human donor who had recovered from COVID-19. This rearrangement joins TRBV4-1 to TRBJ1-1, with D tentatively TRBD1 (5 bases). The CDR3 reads CASSQDQGQALRTEAFF. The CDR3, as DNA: TGCGCCAGCAGCCAAGATCAGGGCCAGGCCCTGAGGACTGAAGCTTTCTTT.